The clone carrying this T cell receptor (beta chain) was recorded many times. Axillary draining lymph nodes of breast cancer patients supplied the node samples. This entry comes from a study of breast tumors, draining lymph nodes, adjacent tissues. This CDR3 is built from 15 residues. V was trimmed by 2 bases and J by 2 bases, leaving 9 bases between them. MiXCR, applied by TCRdb to the multiplex PCR reads, yields one record per CDR3 protein. The sample contains tens of thousands of distinct CDR3 sequences, approximately 30% of which appear only once. The origin of this receptor is a female donor with breast cancer. Some clones in this sample may be carry-over from other donors' samples. V and J are TRBV12-3 or TRBV12-4 and TRBJ2-2; D possibly corresponds to TRBD1 (5 bases). Sample: axillary lymph node tissue. Written as DNA, the CDR3 is TGTGCCAGCAGTTTAAGGCAGGGAAACACCGGGGAGCTGTTTTTT. It is translated as CASSLRQGNTGELFF.